The next 26 T cell receptor beta chains were all read from a single sample in a study of blood T cell repertoires in COVID-19 (dated by TCRdb to 2018 to 2020). The library came from the immunoSEQ multiplex PCR assay. TCRdb's version of the immuneACCESS table is confined to in-frame rearrangements and falls short of the full clone set. An unresolved V gene accounts for under half of the shortfall where checked; the remainder is of unknown origin. Across this sample there are 210,000 or so clones, with approximately 80% seen only once. The ten largest clones represent about 7% of the sample. Sequencing was performed on PBMCs or T cells enriched from blood (not recorded which). These receptors were taken from a woman in her thirties or forties with acute COVID-19.

The chain employs TRBV20-1 and TRBJ1-2; no clear D. CDR1 is DFQATT, CDR2 SNEGSKA, per germline (reference sequence). This CDR3 has 14 amino acids. Trimming cost V 3 bases and J 2 bases, with 13 bases left between them. The CDR3 reads CSASQREPNYGYTF. CDR3 nucleotide sequence: TGCAGTGCTAGTCAGCGGGAACCCAACTATGGCTACACCTTC.

V gene TRBV7-9 combines with J gene TRBJ1-6; weak D call: TRBD1 (6 bases). Trimming removed 4 bases at V and 7 bases at J, with 14 bases between. This CDR3 has 15 amino acids. Per the germline V gene, CDR1 is SEHNR and CDR2 is FQNEAQ (reference sequence). The CDR3 spells CASSYLQGGNSPLHF. The CDR3, as DNA: TGTGCCAGCAGCTACTTACAGGGTGGAAATTCACCCCTCCACTTT. Supplemented by reference TRBV7-9 and TRBJ1-6, the full variable domain reads DTGVSQNPRHKITKRGQNVTFRCDPISEHNRLYWYRQTLGQGPEFLTYFQNEAQLEKSRLLSDRFSAERPKGSFSTLEIQRTEQGDSAMYLCASSYLQGGNSPLHFGNGTRLTVT.

This rearrangement joins TRBV28 to TRBJ2-3; TRBD1 matches at 9 bases. This CDR3 contains 15 residues. Germline V gives CDR1 MDHEN, CDR2 SYDVKM. Trimming at V came to 4 bases and at J to 1 base, leaving 3 bases not matched to a gene. CDR3 sequence: CASSSDRGGTDTQYF. In DNA, the CDR3 is TGTGCCAGCAGTTCGGACAGGGGAGGCACAGATACGCAGTATTTT.

The chain joins TRBV30 to TRBJ1-5, with a possible D match to TRBD1 (5 bases). In germline, CDR1 is GTSNPN, CDR2 SVGIG (reference sequence). The CDR3 totals 13 residues. V lost 1 base to trimming and J lost 2 bases, with 6 bases between them. The CDR3 sequence: CAWSGRGNQPQHF. CDR3 bases: TGTGCCTGGAGTGGCAGGGGCAATCAGCCCCAGCATTTT.

This clone is a singleton in its sample. The chain joins TRBV7-2 to TRBJ1-6; tentatively, D is TRBD1 (5 bases). The germline CDR1 and CDR2 sequences are SGHTA and FQGNSA. The CDR3 loop spans 14 amino acids. Trimming took off 4 bases at V and 7 bases at J, with 11 bases between the two ends. The CDR3 sequence is CASSYGGRNSPLHF. The CDR3 DNA is TGTGCCAGCAGCTACGGGGGTAGGAATTCACCCCTCCACTTT.

This clone was seen just once. The chain couples TRBV2 to TRBJ2-1, with 7 bases that match TRBD1. V gave up 0 bases and J gave up 4 bases; unmatched junction bases: 3. This CDR3 comprises 15 residues. Germline CDR1 SNHLY, CDR2 FYNNEI. CDR3 in amino acids: CASSEAGDRYNEQFF. The CDR3, as DNA: TGTGCCAGCAGTGAAGCGGGGGACAGATACAATGAGCAGTTCTTC.

The chain joins TRBV6-6 to TRBJ2-7, with TRBD1 identical over 9 bases. Trimming removed 5 bases from V and 5 bases from J; junction bases left unmatched: 10. Germline-derived CDR1 and CDR2 are MNHNY and SVGAGI (reference sequence). This CDR3 comprises 15 residues. The CDR3 here is CASSDFDRGANEQYF. The DNA for the CDR3 is TGTGCCAGCAGTGACTTTGACAGGGGGGCTAACGAGCAGTACTTC.

The CDR3 is CASSSGLSSYTF. The CDR3 coding sequence is TGTGCCAGCAGTTCGGGACTCTCGAGCTACACCTTC. The gene calls are TRBV12-3 or TRBV12-4 and TRBJ1-2; tentative D call: TRBD1 (5 bases). V dropped 4 bases and J dropped 9 bases, with 12 bases sitting between them. The CDR3 loop spans 12 amino acids.

CDR3 nucleotides: TGTGCCACCGAGTTCCGAGGACAGGGAGTAGACGGCTACACCTTC. Amino acid sequence: CATEFRGQGVDGYTF. V and J are TRBV19 and TRBJ1-2; TRBD1 matches 8 bases. J lost 8 bases, V lost 10 bases, and 18 bases had no gene match. Germline V gene lookup returns CDR1 LNHDA and CDR2 SQIVND (reference sequence). CDR3 size: 15 residues.

The chain combines TRBV7-2 with TRBJ1-2; no definite D call. V lost 1 base and J 8 bases, leaving 11 bases between the germline ends. The CDR3 consists of 13 residues. Germline V gives CDR1 SGHTA, CDR2 FQGNSA. CDR3 in amino acids: CASSLERRAGYTF. The CDR3 DNA sequence: TGTGCCAGCAGCTTAGAACGCCGCGCCGGCTACACCTTC.

The chain employs TRBV27 and TRBJ1-2; 9 bases align to TRBD1. The CDR3 totals 13 residues. V lost 5 bases, J lost 8 bases, and 6 bases stayed unmatched. Germline V gene lookup returns CDR1 MNHEY and CDR2 SMNVEV (reference sequence). In DNA, the CDR3 is TGTGCCAGCAGTGAGGGACAGGGCCTGGGCTACACCTTC. Translation: CASSEGQGLGYTF.

The J gene is TRBJ1-1, the V gene TRBV19; 8 nucleotides align to TRBD1. CDR3 length: 15 residues. Germline lookup yields CDR1 LNHDA and CDR2 SQIVND (reference sequence). With V trimmed by 7 bases and J by 7 bases, 14 bases remained unmatched. DNA for the CDR3: TGTGCCAGTACCGATGGGGTGGACAGGGCCAATGAAGCTTTCTTT. Translated, it gives CASTDGVDRANEAFF.

The CDR3 region is CSAPVQETQYF. CDR3 nucleotide sequence: TGCAGTGCTCCGGTCCAAGAGACCCAGTACTTC. The chain carries TRBV20-1 and TRBJ2-5; no firm D call. The V gene lost 5 bases and the J gene lost 1 base, with 5 bases spanning the gap. CDR1 is DFQATT and CDR2 is SNEGSKA in the germline V gene (reference sequence). CDR3 length equals 11 residues.

The gene calls are TRBV11-1 and TRBJ2-1; TRBD2 matches at 10 bases. The CDR3 has 16 amino acids. With V trimmed by 3 bases and J by 0 bases, 2 bases remained unmatched. Per the germline V gene, CDR1 is SGHAT and CDR2 is FQDESV (reference sequence). The CDR3 spells CASSFSSGSSYNEQFF. CDR3 coding DNA: TGTGCCAGCAGCTTCTCTAGCGGGAGCTCCTACAATGAGCAGTTCTTC.

V gene TRBV27 combines with J gene TRBJ2-1; 8 bases are a match to TRBD2. Trimming at V came to 5 bases and at J to 4 bases, leaving 7 bases not matched to a gene. Germline V gene sequence: CDR1 MNHEY, CDR2 SMNVEV (reference sequence). This CDR3 is built from 15 residues. CDR3: CASSQRLATYNEQFF. CDR3 bases: TGTGCCAGCAGTCAAAGACTAGCGACTTACAATGAGCAGTTCTTC.

The rearrangement joins TRBV7-2 to TRBJ1-2; D gene unclear. V was pared by 1 base and J by 4 bases, with 10 bases between. Germline V gene sequence: CDR1 SGHTA, CDR2 FQGNSA. CDR3 length: 14 amino acids. CDR3 nucleotide sequence: TGTGCCAGCAGCTTAGATCAGCGAGTCTATGGCTACACCTTC. Amino acid sequence: CASSLDQRVYGYTF.

This chain uses TRBV14 with TRBJ2-1; a possible D gene is TRBD2 (6 bases). The germline V gene has CDR1 SGHDN and CDR2 FVKESK. The germline V and J ends were trimmed by 1 base and 3 bases, with 25 bases remaining between them. The CDR3 runs 20 residues. The CDR3: CASSQGVREPLPLVYNEQFF. The CDR3 DNA is TGTGCCAGCAGCCAAGGGGTCCGGGAGCCCCTTCCCCTCGTCTACAATGAGCAGTTCTTC.

The chain recombines TRBV12-3 or TRBV12-4 with TRBJ2-7; D uncertain. Trimming took 5 bases from V and 4 from J, leaving 6 bases between them. The CDR3 loop spans 11 amino acids. This CDR3 is CASSPNYEQYF. CDR3 nucleotide sequence: TGTGCCAGCAGTCCTAATTACGAGCAGTACTTC.

The chain has TRBV5-1 and TRBJ1-4; the match to TRBD1 covers 9 bases. This CDR3 has 15 amino acids. V dropped 4 bases and J dropped 5; count of bases not matched to a gene: 6. The germline V gene has CDR1 SGHRS and CDR2 YFSETQ. CDR3 sequence: CASSPRTGENEKLFF. In nucleotides, the CDR3 is TGCGCCAGCAGCCCCAGGACAGGGGAAAATGAAAAACTGTTTTTT. Full variable domain (missing parts from reference TRBV5-1 and TRBJ1-4): KAGVTQTPRYLIKTRGQQVTLSCSPISGHRSVSWYQQTPGQGLQFLFEYFSETQRNKGNFPGRFSGRQFSNSRSEMNVSTLELGDSALYLCASSPRTGENEKLFFGSGTQLSVL.

The J gene is TRBJ2-1, the V gene TRBV5-1; 10 bases line up with TRBD2. With V trimmed by 2 bases and J by 9 bases, 11 bases remained unmatched. Germline V lookup: CDR1 SGHRS, CDR2 YFSETQ. This CDR3 region has 16 residues. CDR3 loop: CASSLSSGAGGVEQFF. CDR3 DNA: TGCGCCAGCAGCTTATCTAGCGGAGCGGGGGGGGTTGAGCAGTTCTTC.

V gene TRBV28 combines with J gene TRBJ2-7, with TRBD2 matching over 11 bases. V was clipped by 6 bases and J by 4 bases; unmatched bases: 8. There are 15 residues in the CDR3. CDR1 is MDHEN and CDR2 is SYDVKM in the germline V gene. The CDR3 region has the DNA TGTGCCAGCAGACCTACTAGCGGGAGACCTTACGAGCAGTACTTC. This sequence encodes CASRPTSGRPYEQYF.

This sequence joins TRBV7-3 and TRBJ1-1; D gene uncertain. The CDR3 totals 15 residues. V dropped 4 bases and J dropped 3 bases, with 15 bases sitting between them. In germline, CDR1 is SGHTA, CDR2 FQGTGA. The CDR3, as DNA: TGTGCCAGCAGCTCCAGGACTATAGAATACACTGAAGCTTTCTTT. Encoded protein: CASSSRTIEYTEAFF.

This clone was observed a few times. V gene TRBV30 combines with J gene TRBJ1-1; the D gene is possibly TRBD1 (5 bases). This CDR3 spans 21 amino acids. V lost 0 bases and J 0 bases, leaving 29 bases between the germline ends. Germline-derived CDR1 and CDR2 are GTSNPN and SVGIG (reference sequence). The CDR3: CAWSVGRGRDRLFTMNTEAFF. The CDR3 nucleotides are TGTGCCTGGAGTGTAGGGCGGGGCAGGGACCGACTCTTCACAATGAACACTGAAGCTTTCTTT.

The chain links TRBV5-1 to TRBJ2-7; perhaps TRBD2 as D (5 bases). V gave up 0 bases and J gave up 5 bases, with 15 bases separating them. Germline V gene data show CDR1 as SGHRS and CDR2 as YFSETQ. The CDR3 has 15 amino acids. The chain's CDR3 is CASSLGAGMIDEQYF. The CDR3, as DNA: TGCGCCAGCAGCTTGGGTGCCGGGATGATCGACGAGCAGTACTTC.

This clone was recorded a few times. The chain uses TRBV10-2 and TRBJ2-2; D possibly corresponds to TRBD2 (5 bases). The CDR3 extends over 16 amino acids. V dropped 3 bases and J dropped 4 bases, with 15 bases sitting between them. Germline values: CDR1 WSHSY, CDR2 SAAADI. The CDR3 spells CASSDGQDRGTGELFF. The CDR3 nucleotides are TGCGCCAGCAGTGATGGGCAGGATCGGGGCACCGGGGAGCTGTTTTTT.

The chain couples TRBV30 to TRBJ2-7, with no clear D. V was shortened by 2 bases and J by 5 bases, with 7 bases between the two germline ends. There are 11 residues in the CDR3. Germline lookup yields CDR1 GTSNPN and CDR2 SVGIG (reference sequence). The CDR3 sequence is CAWSMSHEQYF. The DNA of the CDR3 is TGTGCCTGGAGTATGAGCCACGAGCAGTACTTC.